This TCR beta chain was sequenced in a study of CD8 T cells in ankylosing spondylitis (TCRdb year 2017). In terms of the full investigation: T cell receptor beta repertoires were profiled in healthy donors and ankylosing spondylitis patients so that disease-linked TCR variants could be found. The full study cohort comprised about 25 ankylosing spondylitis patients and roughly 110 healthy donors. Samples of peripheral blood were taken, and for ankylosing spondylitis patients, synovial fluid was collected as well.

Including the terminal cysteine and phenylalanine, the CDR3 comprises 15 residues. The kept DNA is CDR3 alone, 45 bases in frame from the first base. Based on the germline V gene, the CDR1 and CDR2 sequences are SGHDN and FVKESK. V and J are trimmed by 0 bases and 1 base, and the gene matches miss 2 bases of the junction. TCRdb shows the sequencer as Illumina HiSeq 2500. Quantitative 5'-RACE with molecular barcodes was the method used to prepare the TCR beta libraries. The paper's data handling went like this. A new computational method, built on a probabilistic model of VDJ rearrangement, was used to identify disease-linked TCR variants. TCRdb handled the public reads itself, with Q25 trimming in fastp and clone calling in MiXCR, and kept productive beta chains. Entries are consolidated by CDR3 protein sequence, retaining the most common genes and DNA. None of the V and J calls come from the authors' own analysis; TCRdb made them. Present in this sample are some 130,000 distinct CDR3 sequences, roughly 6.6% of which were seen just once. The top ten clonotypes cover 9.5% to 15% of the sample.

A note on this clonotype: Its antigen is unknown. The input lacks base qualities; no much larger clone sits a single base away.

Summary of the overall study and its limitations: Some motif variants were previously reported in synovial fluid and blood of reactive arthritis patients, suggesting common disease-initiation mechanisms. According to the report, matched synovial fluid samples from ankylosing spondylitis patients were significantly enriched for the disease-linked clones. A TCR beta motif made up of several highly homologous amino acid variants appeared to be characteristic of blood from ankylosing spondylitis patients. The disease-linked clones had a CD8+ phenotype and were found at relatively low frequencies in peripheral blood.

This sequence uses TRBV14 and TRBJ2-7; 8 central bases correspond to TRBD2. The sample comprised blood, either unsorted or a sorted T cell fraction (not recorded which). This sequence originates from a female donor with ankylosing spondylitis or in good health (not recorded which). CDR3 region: CASSQDSGGSYEQYF. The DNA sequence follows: TGTGCCAGCAGCCAAGACAGCGGGGGTTCCTACGAGCAGTACTTC.